The rows below give T cell receptor beta chains drawn from one sample of a study of immune evolution from preneoplasia to lung adenocarcinoma. Data came from immunoSEQ multiplex PCR; TCRdb stores just in-frame clones and leaves some out. The data contain under 8,500 clones, roughly 80% of them singletons. Sequenced: FFPE minimally invasive lung adenocarcinoma tissue. The receptors here all came from a person over 45 with lung adenocarcinoma. CDR3s include the opening cysteine and the closing phenylalanine or tryptophan.

TRBV11-1	TRBJ2-3	CASKSPGADPTDTQYF
TRBV4-1	TRBJ2-1	CASSQVDVISYNEQFF
TRBV7-9	TRBJ2-7	CASSRTPATDNSYEQYF
TRBV9	TRBJ2-5	CASSPRETQYF
TRBV6-1	TRBJ1-2	CASTLRGNYGYTF
TRBV7-2	TRBJ2-3	CASSLTAGGDDTQYF
TRBV28	TRBJ1-2	CASSLGMGYGYTF
TRBV28	TRBJ1-2	CASSLLGVDYGYTF
TRBV7-9	TRBJ2-5	CASSLTGTGEGETQYF
TRBV19	TRBJ2-5	CASKQGADVTQYF
TRBV7-2	TRBJ2-1	CASSLVRGGYNEQFF
TRBV5-1	TRBJ1-2	CASSLAQNYGYTF